This passage covers 5 T cell receptor beta chains from one sample sequenced in a study of blood T cells in healthy people across ages. Through a sample-barcoded 5' primer and a J-beta primer mix, a second PCR was run for roughly 6 to 11 cycles. From the 5' RACE reads, TCRdb called clonotypes with MiXCR, one entry per CDR3 protein. Found here are about 280,000 distinct CDR3 sequences, around 29% of them singletons; the top ten hold over 25%. Source material: blood. The receptors come from a woman in her sixties or seventies in good health.

This clonotype occurred a few times. The chain uses TRBV20-1 and TRBJ2-5, with 8 nucleotides matching TRBD1. Germline V gene lookup returns CDR1 DFQATT and CDR2 SNEGSKA (reference sequence). The CDR3 consists of 16 residues. V lost 6 bases to trimming and J lost 4 bases; unmatched junction nucleotides: 16. The CDR3 is CSAPKEAGGFLETQYF. The CDR3 DNA is TGCAGTGCCCCCAAGGAGGCAGGGGGCTTTCTAGAGACCCAGTACTTC.

V gene TRBV4-1 combines with J gene TRBJ1-5; 10 nucleotides match TRBD1. The V gene end was trimmed by 1 base and the J gene end by 2 bases; junction bases not matched to a gene: 5. Germline CDR1 MGHRA, CDR2 YSYEKL. The CDR3 loop spans 17 amino acids. The CDR3 loop is CASSQGQGALGNQPQHF. CDR3 sequence (DNA): TGCGCCAGCAGCCAAGGACAGGGGGCGTTGGGCAATCAGCCCCAGCATTTT.

Note on this clonotype: A much more abundant neighbour one base away suggests this may be a read error. J is TRBJ2-7 and V is TRBV6-2 or TRBV6-3; D gene ambiguous. The CDR3 runs 12 residues. The V gene's germline CDR1 is MNHEY and CDR2 SVGEGT. The V end was cut by 1 base, the J end by 5 bases, with 6 bases between. The CDR3, as DNA: TGTGCCAGCAGTTACTTGCCCCACGAGCAGTACTTC. The encoded protein is CASSYLPHEQYF.

This clonotype was picked up a small number of times. CDR3 in amino acids: CASSGRPGTGSRTEAFF. CDR3 DNA sequence: TGTGCCAGCAGTGGCCGCCCGGGCACGGGATCGCGCACTGAAGCTTTCTTT. V and J are TRBV6-1 and TRBJ1-1; D unresolved. CDR3 size: 17 residues. The V gene lost 4 bases and the J gene lost 4 bases, with 22 bases spanning the gap. The germline V gene encodes CDR1 MNHNS and CDR2 SASEGT.

The rearrangement uses TRBV7-9 and TRBJ2-1; the match to TRBD2 covers 7 bases. The junction had 6 bases not matched to a gene; V was cut back by 4 bases and J by 0 bases. The CDR3 spans 16 residues. The germline gives CDR1 SEHNR, CDR2 FQNEAQ (reference sequence). The DNA of the CDR3 is TGTGCCAGCAGCTCCACCCCGGGGGGCTCCTACAATGAGCAGTTCTTC. Translation gives CASSSTPGGSYNEQFF.